A single sample is the source of the 9 T cell receptor beta chains below, sequenced in a study of blood T cell repertoires in COVID-19. Profiling relied on immunoSEQ multiplex PCR, and the TCRdb table lists in-frame clones only, not all of them. The table lists 100,000 to 110,000 clones, roughly 80% of them singletons, with roughly 12% in the top ten. Source material: peripheral blood. The receptors come from a man aged 50 to 59 with active or convalescent COVID-19.

The J gene is TRBJ2-7, the V gene TRBV12-5; 8 bases line up with TRBD1. The CDR3 contains 14 residues. Germline V gene data show CDR1 as LGHNT and CDR2 as FRNRAP. V lost 2 bases to trimming and J lost 2 bases; unmatched junction nucleotides: 2. CDR3 DNA sequence: TGTGCTAGTGGTTTGTCAGGGGGCCCCTACGAGCAGTACTTC. Translation: CASGLSGGPYEQYF.

CDR3 nucleotides: TGTGCCAGCAGCTTCTGGCAGGGCCGCTACGAGCAGTACTTC. Translated: CASSFWQGRYEQYF. The chain joins TRBV5-4 to TRBJ2-7, with a weak D call TRBD1 (5 bases). This CDR3 contains 14 residues. The germline V and J ends were trimmed by 2 bases and 3 bases, with 12 bases remaining between them. Germline V lookup: CDR1 SGHNT, CDR2 YYREEE (reference sequence).

The chain joins TRBV28 to TRBJ1-5, with a weak D call TRBD1 (6 bases). Looked up from germline, CDR1 is MDHEN and CDR2 is SYDVKM. This CDR3 has 16 amino acids. V gave up 7 bases and J gave up 0 bases, with 16 bases separating them. The CDR3 sequence: CASKSGQKYSNQPQHF. CDR3 sequence (DNA): TGTGCCAGCAAATCAGGACAGAAATATAGCAATCAGCCCCAGCATTTT.

The chain is built from TRBV5-6 and TRBJ1-5; D possibly corresponds to TRBD1 (5 bases). V was shortened by 4 bases and J by 6 bases, with 14 bases between the two germline ends. The CDR3 consists of 14 residues. Germline CDR1 and CDR2: SGHDT and YYEEEE. CDR3 nucleotide sequence: TGTGCCAGCAGCGGAACAGGTTTGTCTCAGCCCCAGCATTTT. Amino acid sequence: CASSGTGLSQPQHF.

The CDR3 DNA follows: TGTGCCAGCAGGCGACGACAGGGGGCTGCCTACGAGCAGTACTTC. Residues: CASRRRQGAAYEQYF. This chain links TRBV2 with TRBJ2-7; TRBD1 agrees at 10 bases. This CDR3 comprises 15 residues. Unmatched junction bases numbered 7, after V lost 6 bases and J lost 2 bases. Looked up from germline, CDR1 is SNHLY and CDR2 is FYNNEI. The complete variable domain, with remaining parts taken from reference TRBV2 and TRBJ2-7, reads EPEVTQTPSHQVTQMGQEVILRCVPISNHLYFYWYRQILGQKVEFLVSFYNNEISEKSEIFDDQFSVERPDGSNFTLKIRSTKLEDSAMYFCASRRRQGAAYEQYFGPGTRLTVT.

Only one count was recorded for this clone. The chain carries TRBV19 and TRBJ2-1; possibly TRBD2 for D (6 bases). The CDR3 spans 12 residues. The ends were cut back, 3 bases at V and 9 bases at J, with 9 bases in the middle. The V gene's germline CDR1 is LNHDA and CDR2 SQIVND (reference sequence). Written as DNA, the CDR3 is TGTGCCAGTAGTATCTTGGGAGGTGAGCAGTTCTTC. Translating gives CASSILGGEQFF.

The gene calls are TRBV29-1 and TRBJ1-3; unclear D gene. V lost 4 bases to trimming and J lost 9 bases, with 10 bases between them. The CDR3 has 11 residues. Germline-derived CDR1 and CDR2 are SQVTM and ANQGSEA. Written as DNA, the CDR3 is TGCAGCGTTGTGACTTCTTTCACCATATATTTT. Amino acids: CSVVTSFTIYF.

The rearrangement uses TRBV6-5 and TRBJ2-3, with TRBD2 matching over 10 bases. CDR1 is MNHEY, CDR2 SVGAGI, per germline. V was pared by 2 bases and J by 7 bases, with 9 bases of the junction left unmatched. The CDR3 is 16 residues long. CDR3 amino acids: CASSYAGLAPRNTQYF. DNA of the CDR3: TGTGCCAGCAGTTACGCGGGACTAGCGCCCCGAAATACGCAGTATTTT.

This clone appeared once. This rearrangement joins TRBV19 to TRBJ2-1; TRBD2 matches at 12 bases. Trimming cost V 6 bases and J 8 bases; bases outside gene matches: 8. This CDR3 is built from 15 residues. Germline V gene data show CDR1 as LNHDA and CDR2 as SQIVND (reference sequence). The CDR3 nucleotides read TGTGCCAGTAGCCGGACTAGCGGGATTGAGGATGAGCAGTTCTTC. Its protein is CASSRTSGIEDEQFF.